Shown below are 20 T cell receptor beta chains from a single sample sequenced in a study of CD4 and CD8 cells across lung adenocarcinoma regions. TCRdb passed the PCR reads through MiXCR, listing each CDR3 protein once. The sample has over 9,500 distinct CDR3 sequences, less than 70% seen once. The sample taken for sequencing was CD8+ T cells from the margin of a lung tumor. The receptors shown here come from a female donor with lung adenocarcinoma. The CD4 and CD8 labels of this study may be unreliable.

The chain recombines TRBV7-2 with TRBJ1-2; the D is unclear. V gave up 0 bases and J gave up 8 bases, with 10 bases separating them. From germline, CDR1 is SGHTA and CDR2 FQGNSA. The CDR3 is made up of 13 amino acids. The CDR3: CASSLALYGGYTF. The CDR3 DNA reads as TGTGCCAGCAGCTTAGCGCTGTACGGCGGCTACACCTTC.

The genes are TRBV20-1 and TRBJ2-2; D may be TRBD2 (6 bases). The CDR3 has 15 amino acids. Per germline, CDR1 DFQATT and CDR2 SNEGSKA (reference sequence). V was clipped by 0 bases and J by 4 bases, with 12 bases between them. In DNA form, the CDR3 reads TGCAGTGCTAGAGATGGAGGGGTGGTCACCGGGGAGCTGTTTTTT. It yields the protein CSARDGGVVTGELFF.

This clonotype was seen only once. The CDR3 nucleotides read TGTGCCAGCAGTTACTCATTTTACGTGGGGTATATTTGGAATGAGCAGTACTTC. Amino acids: CASSYSFYVGYIWNEQYF. The J gene is TRBJ2-5, the V gene TRBV6-5; D unresolved. V lost 0 bases and J 11 bases, leaving 28 bases between the germline ends. CDR1 and CDR2 (germline): MNHEY, SVGAGI. The CDR3 extends over 18 amino acids.

This clonotype was seen only a few times. The rearrangement links TRBV27 to TRBJ2-5; D is possibly TRBD2 (5 bases). The germline CDR1 and CDR2 sequences are MNHEY and SMNVEV (reference sequence). The CDR3 has 15 residues. V lost 6 bases to trimming and J lost 4 bases, with 18 bases between them. This chain's CDR3 is CASRPTRATGETQYF. The CDR3 DNA is TGTGCCAGCAGGCCAACTAGGGCAACCGGAGAGACCCAGTACTTC.

This clonotype came up once. The genes are TRBV6-1 and TRBJ2-5; the match to TRBD1 covers 12 bases. The DNA end lines up better with TRBJ2-7; the J call may be wrong. CDR1 is MNHNS, CDR2 SASEGT, per germline. The CDR3 extends over 14 amino acids. CDR3 region: CASSRDRGLYEQYF. DNA for the CDR3: TGTGCCAGCAGCCGGGACAGGGGGCTTTACGAGCAGTACTTC.

This clonotype was found many times. An end of the junction does not agree with germline; a read error may underlie this. This chain uses TRBV7-6 with TRBJ2-5; unclear D gene. This CDR3 has 11 amino acids. The germline V gene has CDR1 SGHVS and CDR2 FNYEAQ. Here the CDR3 DNA reads TGTGCCAGCAGTTTAGGCCAGACCCAGTACTTC. Its protein product is CASSLGQTQYF.

The chain employs TRBV7-2 and TRBJ2-3; tentative D call: TRBD2 (5 bases). Trimming cost V 1 base and J 2 bases, with 10 bases left between them. This CDR3 is built from 15 residues. From germline, CDR1 is SGHTA and CDR2 FQGNSA. In DNA form, the CDR3 reads TGTGCCAGCAGCTTAGGAGCGGTCCTCACAGATACGCAGTATTTT. Its protein is CASSLGAVLTDTQYF.

The chain joins TRBV6-1 to TRBJ2-3, with 12 bases that match TRBD2. This CDR3 region has 15 residues. J gave up 4 bases and V 2 bases, and 1 base lay outside the gene matches. Germline CDR1 is MNHNS and CDR2 is SASEGT. In DNA form, the CDR3 reads TGTGCCAGCAGTGAACTAGCGGGAGGGCCAGATACGCAGTATTTT. Translation gives CASSELAGGPDTQYF.

The rearrangement joins TRBV6-5 to TRBJ2-3; 8 nucleotides match TRBD2. V trimming: 4 bases; J trimming: 3 bases; junction bases outside the gene matches: 9. The CDR3 loop spans 16 amino acids. CDR1 and CDR2 from the germline V gene are MNHEY and SVGAGI. CDR3 amino acids: CASSWGSGTTTDTQYF. CDR3 DNA: TGTGCCAGCAGTTGGGGTAGCGGGACAACTACAGATACGCAGTATTTT.

In regard to this clonotype: A junction end diverges from the germline sequence, so it may reflect a read error. The chain joins TRBV6-1 to TRBJ2-4; 13 bases align to TRBD2. The germline V gene has CDR1 MNHNS and CDR2 SASEGT. The CDR3 contains 17 residues. The CDR3 DNA reads TGTGCCAGCAGTACAACTAGCGGGGGGGCCGTCCCGAACACTCAGTACTTC. It is translated as CASSTTSGGAVPNTQYF.

J is TRBJ2-4 and V is TRBV6-1; tentatively, D is TRBD1 or TRBD2 (6 bases each). The germline gives CDR1 MNHNS, CDR2 SASEGT. With 5 bases removed from V and 13 bases from J, the gap between germline ends came to 24 bases. The CDR3 contains 15 residues. The CDR3 reads CASSPSVGGKDTQYF. CDR3 coding DNA: TGTGCCAGCAGTCCGAGCGTGGGGGGCAAAGACACGCAGTACTTC.

Only a few counts were recorded for this clonotype. The chain links TRBV20-1 to TRBJ1-1; the D gene is possibly TRBD1 (6 bases). Trimming left V 1 base short and J 0 bases short, with 9 bases between. CDR3 length: 14 amino acids. Germline CDR1 DFQATT, CDR2 SNEGSKA (reference sequence). This CDR3 is CSARGTGMNTEAFF. The CDR3 DNA sequence: TGCAGTGCTAGAGGAACAGGGATGAACACTGAAGCTTTCTTT.

This chain links TRBV30 with TRBJ2-2, with a tentative D call TRBD2 (6 bases). The ends were cut back, 1 base at V and 3 bases at J, with 12 bases in the middle. CDR1 is GTSNPN and CDR2 is SVGIG in the germline V gene (reference sequence). The CDR3 is 15 amino acids. The CDR3 DNA follows: TGTGCCTGGAGTGGGGGGGTCGTCGACACCGGGGAGCTGTTTTTT. Translating gives CAWSGGVVDTGELFF.

This sequence joins TRBV6-1 and TRBJ2-1; TRBD1 aligns across 10 bases. V was clipped by 1 base and J by 7 bases; unmatched bases: 4. This CDR3 is 15 amino acids long. Germline V gene lookup returns CDR1 MNHNS and CDR2 SASEGT. The CDR3 sequence is CASSEETGGLNEQFF. The DNA for the CDR3 is TGTGCCAGCAGTGAAGAGACAGGGGGCTTGAATGAGCAGTTCTTC.

As DNA, the CDR3 is TGTGCCAGCAGCTTACGACTAGCGTTGAGCTCCTACAATGAGCAGTTCTTC. Residues: CASSLRLALSSYNEQFF. This chain uses TRBV11-1 with TRBJ2-1, with 8 bases that match TRBD2. This CDR3 comprises 17 residues. Trimming removed 2 bases from V and 0 bases from J; junction bases left unmatched: 6. From germline, CDR1 is SGHAT and CDR2 FQDESV (reference sequence).

This clonotype was observed at least ten times. The gene calls are TRBV7-2 and TRBJ1-2; D ambiguous. Germline-derived CDR1 and CDR2 are SGHTA and FQGNSA. The CDR3 runs 12 residues. Trimming took 4 bases from V and 7 from J, leaving 10 bases between them. The CDR3 here is CASSSAVGGYTF. DNA for the CDR3: TGTGCCAGCAGCTCCGCGGTGGGTGGCTACACCTTC. Combining the CDR3 with reference TRBV7-2 and TRBJ1-2 gives the whole variable domain GAGVSQSPSNKVTEKGKDVELRCDPISGHTALYWYRQSLGQGLEFLIYFQGNSAPDKSGLPSDRFSAERTGGSVSTLTIQRTQQEDSAVYLCASSSAVGGYTFGSGTRLTVV.

This clonotype has only a few counts. This chain uses TRBV9 with TRBJ1-4, with D tentatively TRBD1 (5 bases). Deletions cut 3 bases from V and 8 bases from J, with 17 bases between. CDR3 size: 15 residues. CDR1 and CDR2 from the germline V gene are SGDLS and YYNGEE. This CDR3 reads CASSGEGRYGEKLFF. The CDR3, as DNA: TGTGCCAGCAGCGGTGAGGGGAGGTATGGAGAAAAACTGTTTTTT.

This chain joins TRBV6-1 and TRBJ2-5; 9 nucleotides match TRBD1. Germline CDR1 is MNHNS and CDR2 is SASEGT. CDR3 length: 14 amino acids. The junction had 6 bases not matched to a gene; V was cut back by 5 bases and J by 5 bases. The DNA for the CDR3 is TGTGCCAGCAGTACAGGACAGGGGCGGGAGACCCAGTACTTC. Translated: CASSTGQGRETQYF.

This clonotype appeared many times. Germline and junction disagree at one end, which may indicate a read error. The genes are TRBV7-7 and TRBJ2-3, with 11 positions matching TRBD2. CDR1 and CDR2 (germline): SSHAT, FNYEAQ (reference sequence). This CDR3 is 15 amino acids long. The CDR3 loop is CASSRGLAGTDTQYF. In DNA, the CDR3 is TGTGCTAGCAGCCGGGGACTAGCGGGCACAGATACGCAGTATTTT.

Of note for this clonotype: The germline gene is not matched at one end of the junction; a read error may be the cause. This chain joins TRBV7-3 and TRBJ2-2; D tentatively reads TRBD1 or TRBD2 (5 bases each). Germline CDR1 and CDR2: SGHTA and FQGTGA. There are 17 residues in the CDR3. The CDR3 coding sequence is TGTGCCAGCAGCTTAACATCTAGTGCGAGGGGCACAGGTGAGCTGTATTTT. Amino acid sequence: CASSLTSSARGTGELYF.